This T cell receptor beta chain originates from a study of T cell responses to AZD1222 COVID-19 vaccine. Study-level points and caveats: Spike as a whole was targeted by vaccine-associated CD4 TCRs, dominant at 160-218 and 743-854. The repertoires were collected only after the peak T cell response. Baseline serology detected seropositivity in only five or six AZD1222 recipients.

Sequenced by immunoSEQ multiplex PCR; TCRdb stores in-frame clones only, minus some. This table has some 140,000 clones, roughly 89% appearing once. The V segment lost 2 bases and the J segment 6 bases; nucleotides outside the gene matches: 5. The CDR3 has 15 residues. Germline CDR1 reads MDHEN; CDR2 reads SYDVKM. As concerns this clone: Its antigen remains unidentified.

The source of this sequence is an adult in good health. This specimen consisted of peripheral blood, obtained on day 0 of AZD1222 vaccination. The J gene is TRBJ2-1, the V gene TRBV28; TRBD2 matches at 9 bases. The CDR3 DNA reads as TGTGCCAGCAGTTTAGCGGGAGGGCCTATCAATGAGCAGTTCTTC. Translation: CASSLAGGPINEQFF.